Presented here are 12 T cell receptor beta chains from one specimen sequenced in a study of cytomegalovirus exposure and HLA in healthy donors. With 60 Vbeta and 13 Jbeta primers, the PCR was carried out. Repertoires were generated with immunoSEQ multiplex PCR, while TCRdb's copy carries only in-frame clones and drops some. The sample includes approximately 170,000 clones, approximately 80% of them seen just once. The sample comprised PBMCs. The origin of the receptors is a woman aged 45-65 years in good health and CMV-seropositive.

The CDR3 DNA follows: TGCGCCAGCAGCGTCAGGGGTTTAGCGTACGAGCAGTACTTC. The encoded protein is CASSVRGLAYEQYF. This chain uses TRBV5-1 with TRBJ2-7; D may be TRBD1 (6 bases). The CDR3 extends over 14 amino acids. Germline CDR1 and CDR2: SGHRS and YFSETQ. V lost 4 bases, J lost 4 bases, and 15 bases lay in between. Drawing the rest from reference TRBV5-1 and TRBJ2-7, the complete variable domain is KAGVTQTPRYLIKTRGQQVTLSCSPISGHRSVSWYQQTPGQGLQFLFEYFSETQRNKGNFPGRFSGRQFSNSRSEMNVSTLELGDSALYLCASSVRGLAYEQYFGPGTRLTVT.

This rearrangement joins TRBV5-1 to TRBJ2-3; D is possibly TRBD2 (6 bases). Trimming removed 4 bases from V and 4 bases from J, with 7 bases in between. The germline gives CDR1 SGHRS, CDR2 YFSETQ. There are 12 residues in the CDR3. CDR3 sequence: CASSTGADTQYF. For the CDR3, the DNA is TGCGCCAGCAGCACGGGGGCAGATACGCAGTATTTT.

The V call is TRBV28, the J call TRBJ2-7; 8 bases match TRBD1. In germline, CDR1 is MDHEN, CDR2 SYDVKM. The CDR3 sequence is 14 residues long. The trim removed 2 bases at V and 5 bases at J, leaving 5 bases unmatched. DNA of the CDR3: TGTGCCAGCAGTTTACAGGGGGCGCGGAACGAGCAGTACTTC. Its protein product is CASSLQGARNEQYF.

This chain connects TRBV5-1 to TRBJ2-5; 10 nucleotides match TRBD1. With the DNA end fitting TRBJ2-7 better, the J assignment may be wrong. The germline CDR1 and CDR2 sequences are SGHRS and YFSETQ. CDR3 size: 17 residues. The CDR3 sequence is CASSLGGGQGDSYEQYF. The CDR3 region has the DNA TGCGCCAGCAGCTTGGGGGGCGGACAGGGGGACTCCTACGAGCAGTACTTC.

This clone was counted only a few times. This chain links TRBV6-1 with TRBJ1-1; D unresolved. Germline CDR1 MNHNS, CDR2 SASEGT. Trimming took off 3 bases at V and 4 bases at J, with 3 bases between the two ends. The CDR3 totals 11 residues. The CDR3 loop reads CASSDLTEAFF. The CDR3 coding sequence is TGTGCCAGCAGTGATCTCACTGAAGCTTTCTTT.

This clone turned up a few times. The rearrangement uses TRBV10-3 and TRBJ1-2, with a weak D call TRBD1 (5 bases). The CDR3 spans 13 residues. Trimming cost V 5 bases and J 6 bases, with 13 bases left between them. Germline V gene lookup returns CDR1 ENHRY and CDR2 SYGVKD. CDR3 region: CAISKGAGNGYTF. DNA of the CDR3: TGTGCCATCAGTAAAGGGGCGGGAAATGGCTACACCTTC.

V usage is TRBV4-2 and J usage is TRBJ2-7; D is possibly TRBD2 (6 bases). Germline assignment: CDR1 LGHNA and CDR2 YNFKEQ. Between the trimmed V and J ends, which lost 0 bases and 2 bases, there was a span of 11 bases. The CDR3 runs 15 residues. The CDR3 sequence: CASSQDGGNPYEQYF. The DNA of the CDR3 is TGTGCCAGCAGCCAAGACGGAGGGAACCCCTACGAGCAGTACTTC.

The CDR3: CASSLSPGNTIYF. CDR3 coding DNA: TGTGCCAGCAGCCTCTCCCCTGGAAACACCATATATTTT. The V gene is TRBV16, the J gene TRBJ1-3; D gene ambiguous. Germline CDR1 reads KGHSY; CDR2 reads FQNENV. The CDR3 loop spans 13 amino acids. V was shortened by 4 bases and J by 2 bases, with 6 bases between the two germline ends.

This chain links TRBV9 with TRBJ2-3; a possible D gene is TRBD1 (5 bases). CDR1 is SGDLS and CDR2 is YYNGEE in the germline V gene. The CDR3 totals 14 residues. Trimming pared 0 bases from V and 5 bases from J, leaving 10 bases between. The CDR3 is CASSVAGLRDTQYF. Here the CDR3 DNA reads TGTGCCAGCAGCGTAGCAGGGTTGAGAGATACGCAGTATTTT.

There are a few counts of this clone. This chain joins TRBV10-3 and TRBJ1-1, with 7 bases lining up with TRBD1. V trimming: 4 bases; J trimming: 4 bases; junction bases outside the gene matches: 3. Germline V lookup: CDR1 ENHRY, CDR2 SYGVKD. The CDR3 contains 13 residues. The CDR3 DNA sequence: TGTGCCATCAGTGTCCAGGGGGGCACTGAAGCTTTCTTT. Its translation: CAISVQGGTEAFF.

The genes are TRBV10-3 and TRBJ2-2, with D maybe TRBD2 (5 bases). The CDR3 loop spans 14 amino acids. CDR1 is ENHRY, CDR2 SYGVKD, per germline. V was trimmed by 0 bases and J by 7 bases, leaving 9 bases between them. This CDR3 is CAISESPGDGELFF. Written as DNA, the CDR3 is TGTGCCATCAGTGAGTCCCCCGGGGACGGGGAGCTGTTTTTT.

The chain combines TRBV10-3 with TRBJ1-2; D call uncertain. Germline lookup yields CDR1 ENHRY and CDR2 SYGVKD. This CDR3 contains 14 residues. V lost 6 bases and J lost 2, with 13 bases in between. Here the CDR3 reads CAIRVSDNNYGYTF. CDR3 coding DNA: TGTGCCATCAGAGTTTCAGACAACAACTATGGCTACACCTTC.